A selection of T cell receptor beta chains follows, all from one sample in a study of OX40 agonist ivuxolimab in advanced cancers. Sequenced by immunoSEQ multiplex PCR; TCRdb stores in-frame clones only, minus some. The sample lists roughly 70,000 clones; around 86% were seen once. Specimen: CD4+ or CD8+ T cells sorted from blood, collected in a trial of the OX40 agonist ivuxolimab. These receptors were collected from an adult with an advanced solid tumor such as melanoma, head and neck, liver or kidney cancer. CDR3s include the opening cysteine and the closing phenylalanine or tryptophan. The D gene is left open where the match is weak. Part of the rows lack a size; the others show once, few, many or a class for expanded clones.

V gene	J gene	D gene	clone size	CDR3 DNA	CDR3 protein
TRBV18	TRBJ2-7	TRBD2	.	TGTGCCAGCTCACCACCGGGACTAGCGGGAGCGTTCGAGCAGTACTTC	CASSPPGLAGAFEQYF
TRBV19	TRBJ2-3	.	.	TGTGCCAGTAGTGGCAGGAGGGTGACAGATACGCAGTATTTT	CASSGRRVTDTQYF
TRBV6-1	TRBJ2-3	.	.	TGTGCCAGCAGGAAACAGGATACGCAGTATTTT	CASRKQDTQYF
TRBV7-8	TRBJ2-7	TRBD1	.	TGTGCCAGCAGCTTTGATCAGGGGGCGAGCTTGCACGAGCAGTACTTC	CASSFDQGASLHEQYF
TRBV9	TRBJ1-4	.	.	TGTGCCAGCAGCGTAGTGGGTAGGGTGTTTTTT	CASSVVGRVFF
TRBV7-8	TRBJ2-1	.	few	TGTGCCAGCAGACTGGGGGGCTCCTACAATGAGCAGTTCTTC	CASRLGGSYNEQFF
TRBV5-1	TRBJ2-1	.	.	TGCGCCAGCAGCTTGGAGGGCAGGGTTTACGATGAGCAGTTCTTC	CASSLEGRVYDEQFF
TRBV7-2	TRBJ2-2	TRBD2	.	TGTGCCAGCAGCCCGCGACTAGCGGGCTATACCGGGGAGCTGTTTTTT	CASSPRLAGYTGELFF
TRBV28	TRBJ2-4	.	.	TGTGCCAGCGGGCAGGGGATAGCCAAAAACATTCAGTACTTC	CASGQGIAKNIQYF
TRBV6-6	TRBJ2-1	TRBD2	.	TGTGCCAGCAGTCTCGGACTAGCGGGAGCCCTTGAGCAGTTCTTC	CASSLGLAGALEQFF
TRBV30	TRBJ1-4	.	.	TGTGCCTGGAGTATCCTTCGGGAAAAACTGTTTTTT	CAWSILREKLFF
TRBV7-7	TRBJ1-1	.	.	TGTGCCAGCAGCCGCCAGGAGAACACTGAAGCTTTCTTT	CASSRQENTEAFF
TRBV2	TRBJ1-6	.	.	TGTGCCAGCAGGCAGGGAGATTATAATTCACCCCTCCACTTT	CASRQGDYNSPLHF